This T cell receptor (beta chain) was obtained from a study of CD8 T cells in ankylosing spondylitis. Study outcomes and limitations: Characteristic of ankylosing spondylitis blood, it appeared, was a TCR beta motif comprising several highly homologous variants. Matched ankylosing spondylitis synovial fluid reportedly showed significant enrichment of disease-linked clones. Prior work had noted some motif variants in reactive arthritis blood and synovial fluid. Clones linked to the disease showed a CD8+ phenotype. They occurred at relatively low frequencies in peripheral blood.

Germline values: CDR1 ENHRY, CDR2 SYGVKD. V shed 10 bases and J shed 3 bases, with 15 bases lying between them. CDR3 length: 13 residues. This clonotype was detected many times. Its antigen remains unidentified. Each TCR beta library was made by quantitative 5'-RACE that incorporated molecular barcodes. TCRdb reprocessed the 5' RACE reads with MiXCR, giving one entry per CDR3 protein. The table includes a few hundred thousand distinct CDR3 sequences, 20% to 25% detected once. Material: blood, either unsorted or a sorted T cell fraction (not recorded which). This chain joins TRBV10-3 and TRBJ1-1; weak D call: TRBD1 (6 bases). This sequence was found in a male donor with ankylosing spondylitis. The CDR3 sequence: CATTGLGDTEAFF. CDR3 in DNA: TGTGCCACCACAGGGCTGGGTGACACTGAAGCTTTCTTT.